This TCR beta chain was obtained from a study of shared clonotypes between healthy human individuals. Repertoires were generated with immunoSEQ multiplex PCR, while TCRdb's copy carries only in-frame clones and drops some. Of roughly 500,000 clones listed, 90% to 96% are singletons. V was clipped by 6 bases and J by 1 base, with 9 bases between them. CDR3 length: 13 residues. Per germline, CDR1 MNHEY and CDR2 SVGAGI. Division of CD4+ cells produced a CD45RA+ naive subset and a CD45RA-negative memory subset. The sequence was collected from a woman aged 25 to 39 in good health. The source material was naive CD4+ T cells sorted from blood. Sample subset: CD45RA+ positively selected. The chain has TRBV6-5 and TRBJ1-1, with D uncertain. For the CDR3, the DNA is TGTGCCAGCAGAGGAACTGCGAACACTGAAGCTTTCTTT. Protein: CASRGTANTEAFF.